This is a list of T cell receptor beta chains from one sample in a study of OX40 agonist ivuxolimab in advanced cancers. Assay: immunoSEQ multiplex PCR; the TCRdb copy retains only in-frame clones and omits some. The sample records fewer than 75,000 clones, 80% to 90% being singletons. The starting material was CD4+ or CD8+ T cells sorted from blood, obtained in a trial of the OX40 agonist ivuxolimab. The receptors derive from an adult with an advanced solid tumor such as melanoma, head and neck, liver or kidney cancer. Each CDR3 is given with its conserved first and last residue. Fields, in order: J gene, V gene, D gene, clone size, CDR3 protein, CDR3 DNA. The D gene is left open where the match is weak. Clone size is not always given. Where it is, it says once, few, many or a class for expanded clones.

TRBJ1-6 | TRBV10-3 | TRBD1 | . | CAITGTGNSPLHF | TGTGCCATCACCGGGACAGGAAATTCACCCCTCCACTTT
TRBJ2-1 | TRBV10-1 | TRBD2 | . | CASSELAGGPLEQFF | TGCGCCAGCAGTGAACTAGCGGGAGGGCCCCTTGAGCAGTTCTTC
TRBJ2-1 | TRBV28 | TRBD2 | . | CASSFGTSSYNEQFF | TGTGCCAGCAGTTTCGGGACTAGCTCCTACAATGAGCAGTTCTTC
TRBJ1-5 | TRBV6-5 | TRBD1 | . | CASRETGGQPQHF | TGTGCCAGCAGAGAGACAGGGGGTCAGCCCCAGCATTTT
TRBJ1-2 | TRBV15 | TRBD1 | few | CATAQGGTNYGYTF | TGTGCCACCGCCCAAGGGGGCACCAACTATGGCTACACCTTC
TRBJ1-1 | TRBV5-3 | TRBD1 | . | CASTPKQGGNTEAFF | TGTGCCAGCACCCCGAAACAGGGGGGTAACACTGAAGCTTTCTTT
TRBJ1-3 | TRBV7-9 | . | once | CASSFPGNTIYF | TGTGCCAGCAGCTTCCCTGGAAACACCATATATTTT
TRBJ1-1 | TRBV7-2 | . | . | CASSVPEWGLATEAFF | TGTGCCAGCAGCGTACCTGAATGGGGGCTCGCCACTGAAGCTTTCTTT
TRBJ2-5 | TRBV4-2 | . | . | CASSQDLSGILGTQYF | TGTGCCAGCAGCCAAGATCTTAGCGGTATCCTTGGGACCCAGTACTTC
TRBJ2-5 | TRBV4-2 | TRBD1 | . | CASSRGDRGRGDKETQYF | TGTGCCAGCAGCCGAGGGGACAGGGGGCGCGGGGACAAAGAGACCCAGTACTTC
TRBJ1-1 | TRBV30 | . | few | CAWSQDENTEAFF | TGTGCCTGGAGCCAGGACGAGAACACTGAAGCTTTCTTT
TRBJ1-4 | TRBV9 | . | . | CASSGGVGGEKLFF | TGTGCCAGCAGCGGAGGGGTTGGGGGTGAAAAACTGTTTTTT
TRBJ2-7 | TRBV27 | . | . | CASSLSQGRTYRQYF | TGTGCCAGCAGTTTATCCCAGGGACGCACTTATCGGCAGTACTTC
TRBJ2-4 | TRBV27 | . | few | CASSPLSLAKNIQYF | TGTGCCAGCAGTCCCCTAAGCTTAGCCAAAAACATTCAGTACTTC
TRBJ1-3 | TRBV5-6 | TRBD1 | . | CASSLQGGRSGNTIYF | TGTGCCAGCAGCTTACAGGGGGGAAGATCTGGAAACACCATATATTTT
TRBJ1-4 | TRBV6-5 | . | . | CASSYTAGGIREKLFF | TGTGCCAGCAGTTACACCGCCGGGGGAATTCGTGAAAAACTGTTTTTT
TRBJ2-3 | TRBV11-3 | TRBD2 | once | CASSLGAGSTDTQYF | TGTGCCAGCAGCTTAGGAGCGGGAAGCACAGATACGCAGTATTTT
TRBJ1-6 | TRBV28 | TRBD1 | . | CASSWVTGTNYNSPLHF | TGTGCCAGCAGTTGGGTGACAGGGACAAACTATAATTCACCCCTCCACTTT
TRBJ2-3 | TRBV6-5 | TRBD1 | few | CATRDRSMGAQYF | TGTGCCACCCGGGACAGGAGCATGGGGGCGCAGTATTTT
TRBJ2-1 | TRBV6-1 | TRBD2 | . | CASSTSASSYNEQFF | TGTGCCAGCAGTACTAGCGCTAGCTCCTACAATGAGCAGTTCTTC
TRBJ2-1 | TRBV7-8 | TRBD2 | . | CASSLETSGRAGYNEQFF | TGTGCCAGCAGCTTAGAGACTAGCGGGAGGGCGGGTTACAATGAGCAGTTCTTC
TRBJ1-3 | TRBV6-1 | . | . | CASSSLDTGNTIYF | TGTGCCAGCAGTTCCCTCGACACTGGAAACACCATATATTTT
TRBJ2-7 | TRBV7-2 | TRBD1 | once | CASSLGETGPYEQYF | TGTGCCAGCAGCTTAGGGGAGACAGGGCCTTACGAGCAGTACTTC
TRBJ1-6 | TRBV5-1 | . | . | CASSPVDSLNSPLHF | TGCGCCAGCAGCCCAGTGGACAGCCTAAATTCACCCCTCCACTTT
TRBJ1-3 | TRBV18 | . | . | CASSPNTDSGNTIYF | TGTGCCAGCTCACCAAACACAGACTCTGGAAACACCATATATTTT
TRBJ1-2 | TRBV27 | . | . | CASSRSGRVGNYGYTF | TGTGCCAGCAGTCGTTCGGGCAGGGTGGGAAACTATGGCTACACCTTC